One and the same sample provided the 9 T cell receptor beta chains below, sequenced in a study of blood T cell repertoires in COVID-19. Measured with immunoSEQ multiplex PCR; TCRdb has only the in-frame clones, and not every one. Here the sample spans 100,000 to 150,000 clones, 85% to 90% being singletons. The sample was peripheral blood. These TCRs come from a man in his 60s with COVID-19, enrolled during active disease.

This clone has just a few counts. The chain is built from TRBV27 and TRBJ2-7; 7 positions match TRBD1. The CDR3 runs to 15 residues. The germline V gene encodes CDR1 MNHEY and CDR2 SMNVEV (reference sequence). V shed 5 bases and J 4 bases; nucleotides not matched to a gene: 11. The CDR3 region has the DNA TGTGCCAGCAGTCCGCTAGACAGGGATCCTTACGAGCAGTACTTC. It is translated as CASSPLDRDPYEQYF.

This clone came up a few times. This chain links TRBV28 with TRBJ1-5, with 7 bases aligning to TRBD1. The germline V gene has CDR1 MDHEN and CDR2 SYDVKM. The junction had 7 bases not matched to a gene; V was cut back by 5 bases and J by 0 bases. The CDR3 extends over 16 amino acids. CDR3 amino acids: CASSNHRGNSNQPQHF. The CDR3 nucleotides read TGTGCCAGCAGTAACCACAGGGGAAATAGCAATCAGCCCCAGCATTTT. Using reference TRBV28 and TRBJ1-5 for the parts outside the CDR3, the full variable domain is DVKVTQSSRYLVKRTGEKVFLECVQDMDHENMFWYRQDPGLGLRLIYFSYDVKMKEKGDIPEGYSVSREKKERFSLILESASTNQTSMYLCASSNHRGNSNQPQHFGDGTRLSIL.

In DNA form, the CDR3 reads TGTGCCACCAGCAGAGATCGGACAGCATACGAAAAACTGTTTTTT. Its protein is CATSRDRTAYEKLFF. The chain combines TRBV15 with TRBJ1-4; TRBD1 might be the D (6 bases). The CDR3 totals 15 residues. Germline V CDR1 and CDR2: LNHNV, YYDKDF (reference sequence). Deletions cut 0 bases from V and 8 bases from J, with 13 bases between.

This chain joins TRBV7-3 and TRBJ2-1; D perhaps matches TRBD2 (6 bases). This CDR3 is built from 15 residues. Germline V gives CDR1 SGHTA, CDR2 FQGTGA. V lost 7 bases to trimming and J lost 8 bases, with 21 bases between them. Written as DNA, the CDR3 is TGTGCCAGCACCAACGGGGGTACGAGGGTCGATGAGCAGTTCTTC. As protein: CASTNGGTRVDEQFF.

This clone was observed a single time. The chain links TRBV4-1 to TRBJ2-3, with 13 bases lining up with TRBD2. The CDR3 is 17 residues long. Per germline, CDR1 MGHRA and CDR2 YSYEKL. The V and J ends lost 5 bases and 3 bases, in that order; junction bases with no gene match: 8. The CDR3 bases are TGCGCCAGCAGCGCCTCGACTAGCGGGGGGCCAACAGATACGCAGTATTTT. Residues: CASSASTSGGPTDTQYF.

The gene calls are TRBV12-3 or TRBV12-4 and TRBJ1-1; D call uncertain. V dropped 3 bases and J dropped 3 bases, with 8 bases sitting between them. This CDR3 contains 13 residues. The CDR3 DNA is TGTGCCAGCAGTTTGAAAAGCTACACTGAAGCTTTCTTT. Its protein product is CASSLKSYTEAFF.

The rearrangement links TRBV3-1 (or the pseudogene TRBV3-2) to TRBJ1-6, with D possibly being TRBD1 (6 bases). V was cut by 0 bases and J by 7 bases, with 19 bases left in between. CDR1 is LGHDT, CDR2 YNNKEL, per germline (reference sequence). The CDR3 is 18 amino acids. The CDR3: CASSQDMGAAGTNSPLHF. In nucleotides, the CDR3 is TGTGCCAGCAGCCAAGATATGGGGGCGGCGGGTACCAATTCACCCCTCCACTTT.

The genes are TRBV12-3 or TRBV12-4 and TRBJ1-1, with unresolved D. The CDR3 covers 13 residues. Trimming took 5 bases from V and 4 from J, leaving 11 bases between them. CDR3 in amino acids: CASSPNRATEAFF. DNA of the CDR3: TGTGCCAGCAGTCCCAACAGAGCCACTGAAGCTTTCTTT.

V and J are TRBV18 and TRBJ1-6, with a weak D call TRBD1 (6 bases). Germline V gene lookup returns CDR1 KGHSH and CDR2 LQKENI. The CDR3 totals 15 residues. Trimming left V 6 bases short and J 7 bases short, with 16 bases between. The CDR3 region is CASSTKTGNNSPLHF. The CDR3 bases are TGTGCCAGCTCGACCAAAACAGGGAACAATTCACCCCTCCACTTT. Based on the CDR3 plus reference TRBV18 and TRBJ1-6, the full variable domain is NAGVMQNPRHLVRRRGQEARLRCSPMKGHSHVYWYRQLPEEGLKFMVYLQKENIIDESGMPKERFSAEFPKEGPSILRIQQVVRGDSAAYFCASSTKTGNNSPLHFGNGTRLTVT.